A selection of T cell receptor beta chains follows, all from one sample in a study of spatial heterogeneity in lung cancer. In TCRdb, the 5' RACE reads were re-called with MiXCR into one record per CDR3 protein. The top ten clones hold around 28% of a sample with several thousand distinct CDR3 sequences, around 7.7% of them seen once. The starting material was lung tumor tissue, obtained at surgery. The receptors stem from a female donor with early-stage non-small cell lung cancer. CDR3s include the opening cysteine and the closing phenylalanine or tryptophan. Fields, in order: CDR3 DNA, CDR3 protein, V gene, J gene, D gene, clone size. A D gene is named only where the DNA matches it firmly. Clone size, where shown, is once, few, many, or a class for clones that have expanded.

cdr3_nt: TGTGCCAGCAGCTCCGAAGGAGATACGCAGTATTTT
cdr3_aa: CASSSEGDTQYF
v_call: TRBV5-4
j_call: TRBJ2-3
d_call: .
clone_size: .

cdr3_nt: TGTGCCAGCACGGGACAGGGTGCCTCTGAAGCTTTCTTT
cdr3_aa: CASTGQGASEAFF
v_call: TRBV6-5
j_call: TRBJ1-1
d_call: TRBD1
clone_size: many

cdr3_nt: TGCGCCAGCAGCTTGGAAGGGTCACGATTGAACACAGATACGCAGTATTTT
cdr3_aa: CASSLEGSRLNTDTQYF
v_call: TRBV5-1
j_call: TRBJ2-3
d_call: .
clone_size: medium-sized

cdr3_nt: TGTGCCAGCAGCTTAGATTGGGCGGGGGGCATTCAGTACTTC
cdr3_aa: CASSLDWAGGIQYF
v_call: TRBV7-6
j_call: TRBJ2-4
d_call: TRBD2
clone_size: many

cdr3_nt: TGCGCCAGCAGCTCCACTTGGACTAGCGGGAGGAGTCAAGAGACCCAGTACTTC
cdr3_aa: CASSSTWTSGRSQETQYF
v_call: TRBV5-1
j_call: TRBJ2-5
d_call: TRBD2
clone_size: many

cdr3_nt: TGTGCCAGCAGCGTAGGGACAGGCGACTACGAGCAGTACTTC
cdr3_aa: CASSVGTGDYEQYF
v_call: TRBV9
j_call: TRBJ2-7
d_call: TRBD1
clone_size: many

cdr3_nt: TGTGCTAGTGGTTTGGGGGATTCAATCGTGGATACGCAGTATTTT
cdr3_aa: CASGLGDSIVDTQYF
v_call: TRBV12-5
j_call: TRBJ2-3
d_call: .
clone_size: medium-sized

cdr3_nt: TGTGCCAGCAGCTTAGCATCCACCGGGACAGGACGCAATGAGCAGTTCTTC
cdr3_aa: CASSLASTGTGRNEQFF
v_call: TRBV7-2
j_call: TRBJ2-1
d_call: TRBD1
clone_size: many

cdr3_nt: TGTGCCAGCAGCTTAGGAGGCCCGCGGGGCACAGATACGCAGTATTTT
cdr3_aa: CASSLGGPRGTDTQYF
v_call: TRBV7-2
j_call: TRBJ2-3
d_call: .
clone_size: medium-sized

cdr3_nt: TGCGCCAGCAGAGATAGGGGGGGAACCGGGGAGCTGTTTTTT
cdr3_aa: CASRDRGGTGELFF
v_call: TRBV5-1
j_call: TRBJ2-2
d_call: .
clone_size: many

cdr3_nt: TGTGCCAGCAGTGAAAGTTGGACAGCTCCCATAGGCGGCTACACCTTC
cdr3_aa: CASSESWTAPIGGYTF
v_call: TRBV6-1
j_call: TRBJ1-2
d_call: .
clone_size: few

cdr3_nt: TGTGCCAGCAGGATGGACGGATTGAACACTGAAGCTTTCTTT
cdr3_aa: CASRMDGLNTEAFF
v_call: TRBV6-2/TRBV6-3
j_call: TRBJ1-1
d_call: .
clone_size: medium-sized

cdr3_nt: TGTGCCAGCAGCCGCCGGGACAGGGGAACGAGAGGCTACACCTTC
cdr3_aa: CASSRRDRGTRGYTF
v_call: TRBV14
j_call: TRBJ1-2
d_call: TRBD1
clone_size: medium-sized

cdr3_nt: TGCGCCAGCAGTCCCTACCTAGGTAGCGGGGGGCCAAATTACGATGAGCAGTTCTTC
cdr3_aa: CASSPYLGSGGPNYDEQFF
v_call: TRBV4-3
j_call: TRBJ2-1
d_call: TRBD2
clone_size: .

cdr3_nt: TGCGCCAGCAGCCAAATCACTAGCGCGGATGAGCAGTTCTTC
cdr3_aa: CASSQITSADEQFF
v_call: TRBV4-1
j_call: TRBJ2-1
d_call: TRBD2
clone_size: .

cdr3_nt: TGTGCCAGCAGCTTAACCAGGGGCAATCAGCCCCAGCATTTT
cdr3_aa: CASSLTRGNQPQHF
v_call: TRBV7-2
j_call: TRBJ1-5
d_call: .
clone_size: few

cdr3_nt: TGTGCCAGCAGCAGGCCGGGACATAAGAACACTGAAGCTTTCTTT
cdr3_aa: CASSRPGHKNTEAFF
v_call: TRBV21-1
j_call: TRBJ1-1
d_call: .
clone_size: .

cdr3_nt: TGTGCCAGCAGCAAGGACAGGGGTGCCTACGAGCAGTACTTC
cdr3_aa: CASSKDRGAYEQYF
v_call: TRBV7-3
j_call: TRBJ2-7
d_call: TRBD1
clone_size: many

cdr3_nt: TGTGCCAGCAGTTTGAGTGGGGGGAAGTATGGCTACACCTTC
cdr3_aa: CASSLSGGKYGYTF
v_call: TRBV28
j_call: TRBJ1-2
d_call: .
clone_size: many

cdr3_nt: TGTGCCAGCAGTTTACGGGGACAGGGTCTGGGCAATGAGCAGTTCTTC
cdr3_aa: CASSLRGQGLGNEQFF
v_call: TRBV27
j_call: TRBJ2-1
d_call: TRBD1
clone_size: many

cdr3_nt: TGTGCCAGCAGCTTAGGAGGACGGCAGTTCTCCTACGAGCAGTACTTC
cdr3_aa: CASSLGGRQFSYEQYF
v_call: TRBV7-9
j_call: TRBJ2-7
d_call: .
clone_size: many

cdr3_nt: TGCAGTGCTAGAAGTCTAGCGGGAGGGTCCCCCCTCAATGAGCAGTTCTTC
cdr3_aa: CSARSLAGGSPLNEQFF
v_call: TRBV20-1
j_call: TRBJ2-1
d_call: TRBD2
clone_size: large

cdr3_nt: TGTGCCAGCGGACTTTCGAGGGCGACCCAGTACTTC
cdr3_aa: CASGLSRATQYF
v_call: TRBV28
j_call: TRBJ2-5
d_call: .
clone_size: many

cdr3_nt: TGTGCCAGCTGCCCAGGGGCAGGGATAGTGGGCAATGAGCAGTTCTTC
cdr3_aa: CASCPGAGIVGNEQFF
v_call: TRBV6-2/TRBV6-3
j_call: TRBJ2-1
d_call: .
clone_size: many

cdr3_nt: TGTGCCAGCAGTTACTTAACAGGGGGGGCGCACACCGGGGAGCTGTTTTTT
cdr3_aa: CASSYLTGGAHTGELFF
v_call: TRBV6-6
j_call: TRBJ2-2
d_call: .
clone_size: many

cdr3_nt: TGTGCCAGCAGCCGTGGCGGTGAGCAGTTCTTC
cdr3_aa: CASSRGGEQFF
v_call: TRBV12-3/TRBV12-4
j_call: TRBJ2-1
d_call: .
clone_size: .

cdr3_nt: TGTGCCAGCAGTTTAAGGGGGCTAGGCTATGGCTACACCTTC
cdr3_aa: CASSLRGLGYGYTF
v_call: TRBV28
j_call: TRBJ1-2
d_call: TRBD1
clone_size: medium-sized

cdr3_nt: TGTGCCAGCAGTTTAGGATCCAACTATGGCTACACCTTC
cdr3_aa: CASSLGSNYGYTF
v_call: TRBV12-3/TRBV12-4
j_call: TRBJ1-2
d_call: .
clone_size: .

cdr3_nt: TGTGCCAGCAGTACTAGAGCCCTGAACACCGGGGAGCTGTTTTTT
cdr3_aa: CASSTRALNTGELFF
v_call: TRBV7-9
j_call: TRBJ2-2
d_call: .
clone_size: .

cdr3_nt: TGTGCCAGCTCACCGTATCGAGAGGCGGGCTATGGCTACACCTTC
cdr3_aa: CASSPYREAGYGYTF
v_call: TRBV18
j_call: TRBJ1-2
d_call: .
clone_size: many

cdr3_nt: TGCAGTGCAGGGACAGGGGATAGCAATCAGCCCCAGCATTTT
cdr3_aa: CSAGTGDSNQPQHF
v_call: TRBV20-1
j_call: TRBJ1-5
d_call: TRBD1
clone_size: medium-sized

cdr3_nt: TGTGCCAGCAGCCCCGCCGGTATGTTCTATGGCTACACCTTC
cdr3_aa: CASSPAGMFYGYTF
v_call: TRBV12-3/TRBV12-4
j_call: TRBJ1-2
d_call: .
clone_size: medium-sized

cdr3_nt: TGCAGTGCTGACAGGGTAGAGAGGACAGATACGCAGTATTTT
cdr3_aa: CSADRVERTDTQYF
v_call: TRBV20-1
j_call: TRBJ2-3
d_call: TRBD1
clone_size: medium-sized

cdr3_nt: TGTGCCAGCAGCCGCGGTCGGTTTTTGGGGGAGCAGTACTTC
cdr3_aa: CASSRGRFLGEQYF
v_call: TRBV7-2
j_call: TRBJ2-7
d_call: .
clone_size: medium-sized

cdr3_nt: TGTGCCAGCAGCCCCGGGACTTCTGTAGTTGGGGGCCTTCTTGCAACCTGGAGTGAGCAGTTCTTC
cdr3_aa: CASSPGTSVVGGLLATWSEQFF
v_call: TRBV11-1
j_call: TRBJ2-1
d_call: .
clone_size: many